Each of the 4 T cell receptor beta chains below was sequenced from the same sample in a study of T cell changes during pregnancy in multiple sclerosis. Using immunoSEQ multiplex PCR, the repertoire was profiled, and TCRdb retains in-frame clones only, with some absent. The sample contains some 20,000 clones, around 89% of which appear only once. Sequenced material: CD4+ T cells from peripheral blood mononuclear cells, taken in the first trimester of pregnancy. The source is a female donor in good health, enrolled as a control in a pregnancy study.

CDR3 protein: CASSFLGGSGANVLTF. CDR3 DNA sequence: TGTGCCAGCAGCTTCCTAGGGGGCTCTGGGGCCAACGTCCTGACTTTC. This rearrangement joins TRBV7-2 to TRBJ2-6; a possible D gene is TRBD1 (6 bases). V was clipped by 3 bases and J by 0 bases, with 9 bases between them. This CDR3 has 16 amino acids. Germline assignment: CDR1 SGHTA and CDR2 FQGNSA.

The CDR3 reads CASSQDAGWGYTF. The CDR3 nucleotides are TGCGCCAGCAGCCAAGATGCGGGGTGGGGCTACACCTTC. The rearrangement links TRBV4-3 to TRBJ1-2; D remains ambiguous. Germline assignment: CDR1 LGHNA and CDR2 YSLEER. The ends were cut back, 0 bases at V and 8 bases at J, with 10 bases in the middle. The CDR3 length is 13 residues.

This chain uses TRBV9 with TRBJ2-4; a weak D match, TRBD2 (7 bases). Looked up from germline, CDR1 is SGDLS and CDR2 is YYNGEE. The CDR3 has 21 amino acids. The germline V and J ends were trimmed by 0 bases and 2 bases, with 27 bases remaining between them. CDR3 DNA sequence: TGTGCCAGCAGCGTAGAGCGAGGGAATGTAGGGGGGGGCCAATCCAAAAACATTCAGTACTTC. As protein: CASSVERGNVGGGQSKNIQYF. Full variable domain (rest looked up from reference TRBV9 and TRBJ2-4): DSGVTQTPKHLITATGQRVTLRCSPRSGDLSVYWYQQSLDQGLQFLIQYYNGEERAKGNILERFSAQQFPDLHSELNLSSLELGDSALYFCASSVERGNVGGGQSKNIQYFGAGTRLSVL.

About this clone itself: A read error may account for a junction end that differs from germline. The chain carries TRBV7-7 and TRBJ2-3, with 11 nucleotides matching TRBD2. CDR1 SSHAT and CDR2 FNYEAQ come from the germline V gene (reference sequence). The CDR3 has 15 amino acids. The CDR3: CASSATSGGTDTQYF. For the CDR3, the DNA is TGTGCTAGCAGCGCGACTAGCGGGGGCACAGATACGCAGTATTTT.